These 30 T cell receptor beta chains were sequenced from one sample in a study of CD8 T cells in ankylosing spondylitis. Study-level results: Blood of patients with ankylosing spondylitis appeared to be characterized by a TCR beta motif of fewer than 10 highly homologous variants.

TCRdb passed the 5' RACE reads through MiXCR, listing each CDR3 protein once. The sample has hundreds of thousands of distinct CDR3 sequences, approximately 12% seen once. No antigens are known for them. The specimen was blood, either unsorted or a sorted T cell fraction (not recorded which). The source of these receptors is a male donor with ankylosing spondylitis.

This chain connects TRBV11-1 to TRBJ2-7, with TRBD2 matching over 7 bases. Germline assignment: CDR1 SGHAT and CDR2 FQDESV (reference sequence). The CDR3 extends over 13 amino acids. V lost 5 bases to trimming and J lost 3 bases; unmatched junction nucleotides: 4. Here the CDR3 DNA reads TGTGCCAGCAGCCGCGGGAGCTTCTACGAGCAGTACTTC. The encoded protein is CASSRGSFYEQYF.

The gene calls are TRBV7-2 and TRBJ1-4, with D unresolved. This CDR3 comprises 14 residues. Germline V CDR1 and CDR2: SGHTA, FQGNSA. The V end was cut by 7 bases, the J end by 4 bases, with 13 bases between. CDR3 loop: CASTSGRLNEKLFF. The CDR3 DNA follows: TGTGCCAGCACCTCAGGCAGGCTTAATGAAAAACTGTTTTTT.

This clonotype was found a few times. The chain recombines TRBV20-1 with TRBJ2-3; 8 bases map to TRBD2. J was trimmed by 6 bases and V by 2 bases; bases with no gene match: 7. Per the germline V gene, CDR1 is DFQATT and CDR2 is SNEGSKA (reference sequence). CDR3 length: 14 amino acids. CDR3: CSARPRTSRDTQYF. CDR3 nucleotides: TGCAGTGCTAGACCGAGGACTAGCCGGGATACGCAGTATTTT.

The genes are TRBV5-4 and TRBJ2-4; possibly TRBD1 for D (6 bases). The CDR3 is 14 amino acids. From germline, CDR1 is SGHNT and CDR2 YYREEE (reference sequence). The germline V and J ends were trimmed by 4 bases and 8 bases, with 16 bases remaining between them. The CDR3 DNA reads as TGTGCCAGCAGCAAACAGGGCGCCTCGGACATTCAGTACTTC. Amino acids: CASSKQGASDIQYF.

In this sample, this clonotype turned up a few times. The rearrangement links TRBV7-2 to TRBJ1-1, with D unresolved. This CDR3 comprises 14 residues. The germline V and J ends were trimmed by 2 bases and 1 base, with 8 bases remaining between them. The germline V gene has CDR1 SGHTA and CDR2 FQGNSA. The CDR3 DNA reads TGTGCCAGCAGCTTAAAGGGTCAGAACACTGAAGCTTTCTTT. Protein sequence: CASSLKGQNTEAFF.

This clonotype came up a few times. The rearrangement uses TRBV4-3 and TRBJ2-1; 7 positions agree with TRBD1. The CDR3 is made up of 17 amino acids. The germline V gene has CDR1 LGHNA and CDR2 YSLEER. Trimming removed 4 bases from V and 8 bases from J; junction bases left unmatched: 17. The CDR3: CASSPPLSDRDGDEQFF. The DNA for the CDR3 is TGCGCCAGCAGCCCCCCCCTGTCTGACAGGGACGGGGATGAGCAGTTCTTC.

This clonotype occurred many times. This rearrangement joins TRBV12-3 or TRBV12-4 to TRBJ1-2; TRBD1 matches at 8 bases. The CDR3 consists of 15 residues. Trimming removed 2 bases from V and 4 bases from J; junction bases left unmatched: 6. This CDR3 is CASSLSQGATYGYTF. The CDR3 DNA reads TGTGCCAGCAGTTTAAGTCAGGGGGCGACCTATGGCTACACCTTC.

In its sample, this clonotype was seen a few times. The V gene is TRBV2, the J gene TRBJ1-2; a weak D match, TRBD1 (5 bases). V gave up 7 bases and J gave up 4 bases, with 10 bases separating them. The CDR3 is 12 residues long. Germline V gives CDR1 SNHLY, CDR2 FYNNEI. CDR3 DNA: TGTGCCAGCACAACAGGCCGCTATGGCTACACCTTC. This sequence encodes CASTTGRYGYTF. Complete variable domain (other parts from reference TRBV2 and TRBJ1-2): EPEVTQTPSHQVTQMGQEVILRCVPISNHLYFYWYRQILGQKVEFLVSFYNNEISEKSEIFDDQFSVERPDGSNFTLKIRSTKLEDSAMYFCASTTGRYGYTFGSGTRLTVV.

The J gene is TRBJ2-7, the V gene TRBV4-3; D is uncertain. CDR3 length: 13 amino acids. The V gene's germline CDR1 is LGHNA and CDR2 YSLEER. V lost 4 bases to trimming and J lost 4 bases, with 11 bases between them. The CDR3 region is CASSPQPGYEQYF. The CDR3, as DNA: TGCGCCAGCAGCCCCCAGCCAGGATACGAGCAGTACTTC.

The V and J genes are TRBV18 and TRBJ1-5; D call uncertain. From germline, CDR1 is KGHSH and CDR2 LQKENI. V lost 4 bases and J lost 2, with 18 bases in between. The CDR3 has 17 amino acids. CDR3 loop: CASSLLPGLEGNQPQHF. As DNA, the CDR3 is TGTGCCAGCTCACTACTTCCGGGCCTTGAGGGCAATCAGCCCCAGCATTTT.

This clonotype was counted between two and nine times. The gene calls are TRBV7-2 and TRBJ2-7; either TRBD1 or TRBD2 may supply D (5 bases each). V was pared by 5 bases and J by 6 bases, with 11 bases between. The CDR3 contains 12 residues. Germline V lookup: CDR1 SGHTA, CDR2 FQGNSA. This CDR3 reads CASSTTGTEQYF. The CDR3 DNA is TGTGCCAGCAGCACAACCGGGACCGAGCAGTACTTC.

This clonotype appeared many times. The chain recombines TRBV12-3 or TRBV12-4 with TRBJ2-1; TRBD2 matches at 14 bases. Trimming at V came to 4 bases and at J to 7 bases, leaving 3 bases not matched to a gene. The CDR3 spans 15 residues. The CDR3 bases are TGTGCCAGCAGTTCATGGACTAGCGGGAGGAATGAGCAGTTCTTC. It encodes CASSSWTSGRNEQFF.

The rearrangement links TRBV10-2 to TRBJ1-5; a possible D gene is TRBD1 (5 bases). Trimming removed 3 bases from V and 2 bases from J, with 17 bases in between. This CDR3 has 17 amino acids. Germline loops: CDR1 WSHSY, CDR2 SAAADI. The CDR3 nucleotides are TGCGCCAGCAGTGATTGGGCCAGGACCAGGGGCAATCAGCCCCAGCATTTT. Protein sequence: CASSDWARTRGNQPQHF.

The CDR3, as DNA: TGCAGTGCTGGGGTAGCGGGAGTTTACAATGAGCAGTTCTTC. The encoded protein is CSAGVAGVYNEQFF. This chain joins TRBV20-1 and TRBJ2-1; 9 bases align to TRBD2. The germline gives CDR1 DFQATT, CDR2 SNEGSKA (reference sequence). The CDR3 extends over 14 amino acids. V dropped 5 bases and J dropped 4; count of bases not matched to a gene: 6.

CDR3 in amino acids: CSARRREGYNEQFF. CDR3 DNA sequence: TGCAGTGCTAGAAGGCGGGAGGGTTACAATGAGCAGTTCTTC. The rearrangement joins TRBV20-1 to TRBJ2-1; 9 nucleotides line up with TRBD2. The CDR3 runs 14 residues. J gave up 4 bases and V 2 bases, and 3 bases lay outside the gene matches. Germline V gene lookup returns CDR1 DFQATT and CDR2 SNEGSKA (reference sequence).

This clonotype was counted only a few times. The gene calls are TRBV7-9 and TRBJ2-7; TRBD1 is a possible D gene (6 bases). The length of the CDR3 is 15 residues. Per the germline V gene, CDR1 is SEHNR and CDR2 is FQNEAQ (reference sequence). Trimming pared 4 bases from V and 0 bases from J, leaving 13 bases between. DNA for the CDR3: TGTGCCAGCAGCTACAGGACAGATCTCTCCTACGAGCAGTACTTC. Protein sequence: CASSYRTDLSYEQYF.

This sequence joins TRBV20-1 and TRBJ2-4; D is possibly TRBD2 (5 bases). The CDR3 is 16 residues long. V lost 0 bases and J lost 3, with 15 bases in between. Looked up from germline, CDR1 is DFQATT and CDR2 is SNEGSKA (reference sequence). The CDR3 DNA reads as TGCAGTGCTAGAGATCAGAGGGAATGGGTCAAAAACATTCAGTACTTC. Translation gives CSARDQREWVKNIQYF.

This chain links TRBV7-9 with TRBJ2-7; TRBD2 matches 9 bases. Germline V gene data show CDR1 as SEHNR and CDR2 as FQNEAQ (reference sequence). The CDR3 extends over 16 amino acids. Trimming removed 4 bases from V and 6 bases from J; junction bases left unmatched: 13. CDR3 bases: TGTGCCAGCAGCTCTGCTTCCGGGACTAGCCGTGGCGAGCAGTACTTC. Translated, it gives CASSSASGTSRGEQYF.

This clonotype was detected ten times or more. The genes are TRBV20-1 and TRBJ2-1, with 9 bases matching TRBD1. This CDR3 contains 13 residues. With 5 bases clipped from V and 4 bases from J, the junction kept 3 bases outside the gene matches. In germline, CDR1 is DFQATT, CDR2 SNEGSKA (reference sequence). CDR3 residues: CSALGQGYNEQFF. DNA for the CDR3: TGCAGTGCTCTGGGACAGGGATACAATGAGCAGTTCTTC.

The rearrangement uses TRBV6-5 and TRBJ2-7; the match to TRBD1 covers 10 bases. The length of the CDR3 is 16 residues. V shed 5 bases and J 2 bases; nucleotides not matched to a gene: 9. Germline V gives CDR1 MNHEY, CDR2 SVGAGI. The CDR3 protein is CASSLEGGQGAYEQYF. In nucleotides, the CDR3 is TGTGCCAGCAGTCTCGAGGGCGGACAGGGGGCCTACGAGCAGTACTTC.

V usage is TRBV5-1 and J usage is TRBJ2-7; TRBD1 matches 9 bases. The CDR3 contains 15 residues. V lost 5 bases and J lost 6; bases outside the gene matches: 12. Per germline, CDR1 SGHRS and CDR2 YFSETQ. The DNA for the CDR3 is TGCGCCAGCAGTCCAGGGGACAGGGACATCTCCGAGCAGTACTTC. Translation gives CASSPGDRDISEQYF.

The V call is TRBV28, the J call TRBJ2-1, with D perhaps TRBD2 (5 bases). The CDR3 extends over 11 amino acids. V lost 6 bases and J 13 bases, leaving 13 bases between the germline ends. Germline V gene lookup returns CDR1 MDHEN and CDR2 SYDVKM. The DNA for the CDR3 is TGTGCCAGCAGGTCCACGGGGTCTCAGTTCTTC. Amino acids: CASRSTGSQFF.

This clonotype was picked up a small number of times. The chain combines TRBV6-5 with TRBJ1-5; the match to TRBD1 covers 7 bases. V shed 2 bases and J 0 bases; nucleotides not matched to a gene: 7. CDR1 and CDR2 (germline): MNHEY, SVGAGI. The CDR3 has 17 amino acids. The DNA of the CDR3 is TGTGCCAGCAGTTACGGTAGGGACAGATTTAGCAATCAGCCCCAGCATTTT. This translates into CASSYGRDRFSNQPQHF.

The chain employs TRBV7-3 and TRBJ2-3, with 11 bases that match TRBD2. Germline-derived CDR1 and CDR2 are SGHTA and FQGTGA. The V gene end was trimmed by 0 bases and the J gene end by 8 bases; junction bases not matched to a gene: 16. CDR3 length: 19 residues. This CDR3 reads CASSLTGLAGGRERRTQYF. In DNA, the CDR3 is TGTGCCAGCAGCTTAACGGGCCTAGCGGGGGGCCGGGAACGCCGTACGCAGTATTTT.

Many counts were recorded for this clonotype. This chain links TRBV2 with TRBJ1-5, with TRBD1 as a possible D gene (5 bases). The V end lost 1 base, the J end lost 7 bases, and 11 bases lay between the germline ends. Germline V gives CDR1 SNHLY, CDR2 FYNNEI. This CDR3 has 14 residues. CDR3 bases: TGTGCCAGCAGTGAAGGGCAGGGTGAGCAGCCCCAGCATTTT. Translating it yields CASSEGQGEQPQHF.

This clonotype was found a few times. The rearrangement uses TRBV28 and TRBJ2-3, with D perhaps TRBD1 or TRBD2 (5 bases each). CDR1 is MDHEN, CDR2 SYDVKM, per germline. V shed 5 bases and J shed 5 bases, with 17 bases lying between them. CDR3 size: 15 residues. This chain's CDR3 is CASSPQDGGGDTQYF. DNA for the CDR3: TGTGCCAGCAGTCCACAGGACGGCGGAGGAGATACGCAGTATTTT.

This clonotype turned up a few times. The CDR3 region is CAISGGLPDSSYNEQFF. The CDR3 DNA follows: TGTGCCATCAGTGGGGGCCTGCCGGATAGCTCCTACAATGAGCAGTTCTTC. V gene TRBV10-3 combines with J gene TRBJ2-1, with TRBD1 as a possible D gene (5 bases). The V end lost 4 bases, the J end lost 0 bases, and 16 bases lay between the germline ends. Per germline, CDR1 ENHRY and CDR2 SYGVKD. The CDR3 loop spans 17 amino acids.

This clonotype showed up just a few times. The J gene is TRBJ2-7, the V gene TRBV7-2; 7 bases match TRBD1. CDR3 length: 14 residues. Per the germline V gene, CDR1 is SGHTA and CDR2 is FQGNSA. J gave up 2 bases and V 3 bases, and 4 bases lay outside the gene matches. This chain's CDR3 is CASSLVTGAYEQYF. In DNA form, the CDR3 reads TGTGCCAGCAGCTTGGTTACAGGGGCCTACGAGCAGTACTTC.

The V call is TRBV6-5, the J call TRBJ1-2, with D perhaps TRBD1 (5 bases). Between the trimmed V and J ends, which lost 0 bases and 5 bases, there was a span of 13 bases. Looked up from germline, CDR1 is MNHEY and CDR2 is SVGAGI. This CDR3 has 15 amino acids. This CDR3 is CASSYSRAGWYGYTF. Here the CDR3 DNA reads TGTGCCAGCAGTTACTCCCGGGCAGGGTGGTATGGCTACACCTTC.

J is TRBJ1-2 and V is TRBV4-3; D may be TRBD1 (6 bases). V lost 0 bases to trimming and J lost 1 base, with 12 bases between them. The length of the CDR3 is 16 residues. From germline, CDR1 is LGHNA and CDR2 YSLEER. The CDR3 is CASSQDNYRVNYGYTF. CDR3 coding DNA: TGCGCCAGCAGCCAAGATAACTACAGGGTTAACTATGGCTACACCTTC.